This T cell receptor (beta chain) stems from a study of CD8+ T cells in alopecia areata. The overall study: In an open-label trial, patients got 5 to 10 mg tofacitinib twice daily.

Extracted from the samples, RNA was reverse transcribed into cDNA to serve as the sequencing template. The table came from immunoSEQ multiplex PCR; TCRdb's copy has only in-frame clones and leaves some out. The sample holds 45,000 to 60,000 clones, almost 97% seen once. V was cut by 3 bases and J by 10 bases, with 9 bases left in between. Germline V gene sequence: CDR1 SQVTM, CDR2 ANQGSEA. This CDR3 is 10 amino acids long. Lesional scalp punch biopsies and peripheral blood came from alopecia areata patients. Study-wide results and limits: Especially in alopecia totalis/universalis, lesional scalp showed greater clonality than normal scalp did.

A remark on this clone: Its target is not known.

Sample: CD8+ T cells sorted from blood, taken at week 0. The source is a human donor with alopecia areata. The chain is built from TRBV29-1 and TRBJ1-1; tentatively, D is TRBD1 (5 bases). Here the CDR3 DNA reads TGCAGCGTTGAGCGGAGGGGAGCTTTCTTT. It codes for CSVERRGAFF.